The entry below describes one T cell receptor beta chain. The entry originates in a study of blood T cell repertoires in COVID-19. Whole-study context: COVID-19 samples, acute and convalescent, were from the United States, Italy and Spain. Nucleic acid was either cDNA or gDNA, and it came from T cells, B-cell-depleted T cells, or PBMCs.

CDR1 and CDR2 from the germline V gene are SGHVS and FNYEAQ. The trim removed 5 bases at V and 1 base at J, leaving 8 bases unmatched. The CDR3 loop spans 16 amino acids. Authors' data handling: Quantification of nucleated cells was approximated via reference gene primer amplification. The method was immunoSEQ multiplex PCR; TCRdb's version includes in-frame clones alone and lacks a portion of them. V and J calls and clone size are copied from that table; D and trimming were computed from the DNA. The sample gives tens of thousands of clones, around 80% of which show up once; 21% is in the top ten. This rearrangement joins TRBV7-6 to TRBJ1-1; 9 positions match TRBD1. What was sequenced was peripheral blood. This clonotype was obtained from a human donor in a cohort sampled during active COVID-19. CDR3 coding DNA: TGTGCCAGCAGCCGTTTCGACAGGGGGAGGAACACTGAAGCTTTCTTT. Its protein is CASSRFDRGRNTEAFF.